The clone carrying this TCR beta chain was counted once. These data belong to a study of cytomegalovirus exposure and HLA in healthy donors. Here immunoSEQ multiplex PCR was the method, and the copy in TCRdb shows in-frame clones only, minus some. The profile covers some 83,000 clones, with approximately 95% appearing a single time and approximately 2% taken by the ten largest. The sequence was collected from a woman in her late teens or twenties in good health and CMV-seronegative. The sample taken for sequencing was PBMCs.

Here the CDR3 DNA reads TGTGCCAGCAGCGGAAGAGCGGGGGGGTCCTACAATGAGCAGTTCTTC. It codes for CASSGRAGGSYNEQFF. The genes are TRBV9 and TRBJ2-1; 10 bases map to TRBD2. The ends lost 3 bases at V and 1 base at J; junction bases unmatched: 4. Germline V gene sequence: CDR1 SGDLS, CDR2 YYNGEE. This CDR3 is built from 16 residues.